This TCR beta chain appears in the sequencing data of a study of prognosis after radiotherapy for stage I lung cancer. As for the study in general: Operability status for all non-small cell lung cancer patients was recorded as medically inoperable.

This clonotype was seen repeatedly, ten times or more. The target antigen is unknown. Regarding the study as a whole: Patients who developed distant metastases had lower Shannon entropy after stereotactic body radiation therapy. It is unknown whether the expanded TCR clones recognize the tumor.

Between the trimmed V and J ends, which lost 0 bases and 5 bases, there was a span of 12 bases. CDR3 size: 14 residues. CDR1 and CDR2 (germline): SGHDT, YYEEEE. Amplicons of TCR beta CDR3 were generated from genomic DNA by two-round multiplex PCR. The first round of PCR was done with primers that matched each TRBV and TRBJ gene. MiXCR, applied by TCRdb to the multiplex PCR reads, yields one record per CDR3 protein. Among about 14,000 distinct CDR3 sequences listed, approximately 60% were seen once. V gene TRBV5-6 combines with J gene TRBJ2-7; TRBD1 might be the D (5 bases). This TCR derives from a donor aged 50 or older with non-small cell lung cancer. The input for sequencing was PBMCs, taken before or after stereotactic body radiation therapy (not recorded which). This CDR3 is CASSLAGISHEQYF. The DNA of the CDR3 is TGTGCCAGCAGCTTGGCAGGGATTTCCCACGAGCAGTACTTC.